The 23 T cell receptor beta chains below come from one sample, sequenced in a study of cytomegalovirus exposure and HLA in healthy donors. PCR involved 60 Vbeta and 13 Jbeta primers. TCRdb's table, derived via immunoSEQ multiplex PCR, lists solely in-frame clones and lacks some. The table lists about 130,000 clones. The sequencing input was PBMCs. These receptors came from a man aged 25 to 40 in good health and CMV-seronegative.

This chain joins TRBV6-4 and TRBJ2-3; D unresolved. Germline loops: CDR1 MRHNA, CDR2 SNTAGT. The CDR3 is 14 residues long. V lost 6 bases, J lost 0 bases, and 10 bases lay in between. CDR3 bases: TGTGCCAGCAGCGAAAAAGCGAGCACAGATACGCAGTATTTT. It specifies CASSEKASTDTQYF.

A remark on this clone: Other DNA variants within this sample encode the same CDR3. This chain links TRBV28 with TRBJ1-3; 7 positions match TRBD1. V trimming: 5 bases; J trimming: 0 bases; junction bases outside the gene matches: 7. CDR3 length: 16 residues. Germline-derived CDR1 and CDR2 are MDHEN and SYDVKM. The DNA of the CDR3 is TGTGCCAGCAGTCCACTTAGGGACAGCTCTGGAAACACCATATATTTT. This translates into CASSPLRDSSGNTIYF.

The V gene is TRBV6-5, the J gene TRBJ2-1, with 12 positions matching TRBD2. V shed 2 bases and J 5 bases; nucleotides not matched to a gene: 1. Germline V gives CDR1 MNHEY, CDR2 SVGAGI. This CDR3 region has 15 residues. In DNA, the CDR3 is TGTGCCAGCAGTTACCGGACTAGCGGGAACAATGAGCAGTTCTTC. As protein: CASSYRTSGNNEQFF.

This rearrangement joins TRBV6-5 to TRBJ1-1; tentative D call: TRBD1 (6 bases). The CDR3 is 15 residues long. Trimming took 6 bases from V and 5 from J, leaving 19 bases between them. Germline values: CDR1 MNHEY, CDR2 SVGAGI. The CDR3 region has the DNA TGTGCCAGCAGAGACAGGCTGCTGACTGGGACTGAAGCTTTCTTT. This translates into CASRDRLLTGTEAFF.

CDR3 loop: CASRADPGSEKLFF. The DNA of the CDR3 is TGTGCCAGCAGGGCGGACCCGGGGAGTGAAAAACTGTTTTTT. This chain links TRBV28 with TRBJ1-4; no definite D call. Deletions cut 6 bases from V and 7 bases from J, with 15 bases between. CDR1 MDHEN and CDR2 SYDVKM come from the germline V gene. This CDR3 has 14 residues.

CDR3 in DNA: TGTGCCTGGACAGGGGTGCGGCTCACTGAAGCTTTCTTT. Protein: CAWTGVRLTEAFF. The chain is built from TRBV30 and TRBJ1-1; possibly TRBD1 for D (6 bases). Germline V gives CDR1 GTSNPN, CDR2 SVGIG (reference sequence). Deletions cut 4 bases from V and 4 bases from J, with 13 bases between. The CDR3 is made up of 13 amino acids.

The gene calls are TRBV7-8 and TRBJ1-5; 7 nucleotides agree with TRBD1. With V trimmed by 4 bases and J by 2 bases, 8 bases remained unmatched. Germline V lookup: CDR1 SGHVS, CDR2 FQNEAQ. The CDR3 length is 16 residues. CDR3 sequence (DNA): TGTGCCAGCAGCTCAAGACAGGGTTATCGCAATCAGCCCCAGCATTTT. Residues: CASSSRQGYRNQPQHF.

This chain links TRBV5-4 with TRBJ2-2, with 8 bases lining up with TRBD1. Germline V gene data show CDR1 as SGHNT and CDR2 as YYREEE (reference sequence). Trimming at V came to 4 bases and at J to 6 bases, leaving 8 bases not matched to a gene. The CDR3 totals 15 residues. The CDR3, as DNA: TGTGCCAGCAGCCCACCGACAGGGGAGGCCGGGGAGCTGTTTTTT. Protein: CASSPPTGEAGELFF.

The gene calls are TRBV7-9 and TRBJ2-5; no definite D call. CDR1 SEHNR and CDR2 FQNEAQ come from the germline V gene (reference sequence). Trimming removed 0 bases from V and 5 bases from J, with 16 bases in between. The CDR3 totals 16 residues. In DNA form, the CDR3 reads TGTGCCAGCAGCTTAGCGGGTTACAGAAGGCTGGAGACCCAGTACTTC. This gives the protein CASSLAGYRRLETQYF.

CDR3 region: CASSRTGSSYEQYF. In DNA, the CDR3 is TGTGCCAGCTCGCGGACAGGGAGCTCCTACGAGCAGTACTTC. This chain connects TRBV18 to TRBJ2-7; 8 bases match TRBD1. This CDR3 has 14 residues. Germline CDR1 KGHSH, CDR2 LQKENI. J lost 0 bases, V lost 6 bases, and 4 bases had no gene match.

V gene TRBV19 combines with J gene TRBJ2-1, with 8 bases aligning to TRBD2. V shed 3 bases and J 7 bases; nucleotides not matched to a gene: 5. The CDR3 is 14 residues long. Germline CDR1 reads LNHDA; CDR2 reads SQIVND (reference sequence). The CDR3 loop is CASSISGSGNEQFF. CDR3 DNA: TGTGCCAGTAGTATCAGCGGGAGTGGGAATGAGCAGTTCTTC.

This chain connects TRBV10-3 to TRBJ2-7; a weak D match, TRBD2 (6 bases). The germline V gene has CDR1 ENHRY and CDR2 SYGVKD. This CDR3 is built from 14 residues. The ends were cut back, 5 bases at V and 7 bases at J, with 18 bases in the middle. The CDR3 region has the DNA TGTGCCATCAGTAGGACGGGACTCCTGGGGGAGCAGTACTTC. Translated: CAISRTGLLGEQYF.

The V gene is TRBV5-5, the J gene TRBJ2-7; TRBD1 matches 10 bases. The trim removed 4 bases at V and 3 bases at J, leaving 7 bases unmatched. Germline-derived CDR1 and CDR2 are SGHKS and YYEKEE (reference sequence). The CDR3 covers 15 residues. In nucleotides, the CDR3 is TGTGCCAGCAGCGGGGAACGGGACAGGGGCTACGAGCAGTACTTC. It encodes CASSGERDRGYEQYF. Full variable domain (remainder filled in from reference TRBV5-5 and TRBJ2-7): DAGVTQSPTHLIKTRGQQVTLRCSPISGHKSVSWYQQVLGQGPQFIFQYYEKEERGRGNFPDRFSARQFPNYSSELNVNALLLGDSALYLCASSGERDRGYEQYFGPGTRLTVT.

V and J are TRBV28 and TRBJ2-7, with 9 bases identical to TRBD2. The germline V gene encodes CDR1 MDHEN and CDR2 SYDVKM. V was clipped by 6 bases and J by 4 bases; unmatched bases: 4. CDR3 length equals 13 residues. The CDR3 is CASRAGGVYEQYF. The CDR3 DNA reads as TGTGCCAGCAGAGCGGGAGGAGTATACGAGCAGTACTTC. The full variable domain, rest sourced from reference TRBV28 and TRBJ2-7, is DVKVTQSSRYLVKRTGEKVFLECVQDMDHENMFWYRQDPGLGLRLIYFSYDVKMKEKGDIPEGYSVSREKKERFSLILESASTNQTSMYLCASRAGGVYEQYFGPGTRLTVT.

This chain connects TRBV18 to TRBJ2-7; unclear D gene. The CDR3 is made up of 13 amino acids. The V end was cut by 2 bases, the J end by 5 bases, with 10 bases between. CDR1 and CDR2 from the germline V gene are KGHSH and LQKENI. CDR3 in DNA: TGTGCCAGCTCACCAGGGCCGGCGCACGAGCAGTACTTC. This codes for CASSPGPAHEQYF. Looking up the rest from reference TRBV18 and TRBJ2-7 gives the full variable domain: NAGVMQNPRHLVRRRGQEARLRCSPMKGHSHVYWYRQLPEEGLKFMVYLQKENIIDESGMPKERFSAEFPKEGPSILRIQQVVRGDSAAYFCASSPGPAHEQYFGPGTRLTVT.

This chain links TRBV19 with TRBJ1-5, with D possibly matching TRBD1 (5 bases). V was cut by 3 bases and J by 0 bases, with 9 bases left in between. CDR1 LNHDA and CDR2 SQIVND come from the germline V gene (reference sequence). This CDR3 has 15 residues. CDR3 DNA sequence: TGTGCCAGTAGTATCGGGGGTTATAGCAATCAGCCCCAGCATTTT. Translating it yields CASSIGGYSNQPQHF.

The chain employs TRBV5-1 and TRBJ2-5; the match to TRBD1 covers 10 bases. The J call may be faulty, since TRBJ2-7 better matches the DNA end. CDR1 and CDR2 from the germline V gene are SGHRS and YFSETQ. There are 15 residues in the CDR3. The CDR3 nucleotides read TGCGCCAGCAGCAGGTTGACAGGGGGCTTATACGAGCAGTACTTC. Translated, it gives CASSRLTGGLYEQYF.

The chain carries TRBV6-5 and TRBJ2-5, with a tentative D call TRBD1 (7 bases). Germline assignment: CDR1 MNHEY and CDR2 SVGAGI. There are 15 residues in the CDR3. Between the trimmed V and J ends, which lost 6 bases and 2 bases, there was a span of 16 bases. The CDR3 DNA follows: TGTGCCAGCAGATTTTTCAGGGGGAGGCAAGAGACCCAGTACTTC. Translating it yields CASRFFRGRQETQYF.

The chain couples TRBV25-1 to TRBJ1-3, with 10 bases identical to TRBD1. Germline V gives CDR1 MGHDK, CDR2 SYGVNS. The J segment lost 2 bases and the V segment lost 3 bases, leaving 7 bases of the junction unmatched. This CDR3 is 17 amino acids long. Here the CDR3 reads CASSDHEGTGAGNTIYF. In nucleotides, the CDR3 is TGTGCCAGCAGTGATCACGAGGGGACAGGGGCTGGAAACACCATATATTTT.

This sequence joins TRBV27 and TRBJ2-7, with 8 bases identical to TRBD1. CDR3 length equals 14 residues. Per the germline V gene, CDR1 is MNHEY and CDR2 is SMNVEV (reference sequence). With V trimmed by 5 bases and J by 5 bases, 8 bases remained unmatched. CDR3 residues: CASSVTGAVDEQYF. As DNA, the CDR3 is TGTGCCAGCAGTGTGACAGGGGCCGTCGACGAGCAGTACTTC.

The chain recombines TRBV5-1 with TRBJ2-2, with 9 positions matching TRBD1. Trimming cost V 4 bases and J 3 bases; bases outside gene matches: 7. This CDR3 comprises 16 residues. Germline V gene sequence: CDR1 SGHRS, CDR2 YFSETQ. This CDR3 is CASSLRQGGYTGELFF. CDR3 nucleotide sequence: TGCGCCAGCAGCCTGCGACAGGGGGGCTACACCGGGGAGCTGTTTTTT.

The CDR3 DNA reads as TGTGCCAGCAGTGCTCCGGGACATAGAACCGGGGAGCTGTTTTTT. Translating it yields CASSAPGHRTGELFF. The rearrangement links TRBV6-1 to TRBJ2-2; D is perhaps TRBD1 (6 bases). Between the trimmed V and J ends, which lost 4 bases and 5 bases, there was a span of 14 bases. There are 15 residues in the CDR3. The V gene's germline CDR1 is MNHNS and CDR2 SASEGT.

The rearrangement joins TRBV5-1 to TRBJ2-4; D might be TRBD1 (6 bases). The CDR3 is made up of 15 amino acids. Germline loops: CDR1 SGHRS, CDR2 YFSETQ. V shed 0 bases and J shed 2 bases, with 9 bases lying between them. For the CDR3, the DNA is TGCGCCAGCAGCTTGGGGGACATCCCCAAAAACATTCAGTACTTC. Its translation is CASSLGDIPKNIQYF.